A single sample gave rise to the 25 T cell receptor beta chains below, sequenced in a study of OX40 agonist ivuxolimab in advanced cancers. Generated by immunoSEQ multiplex PCR, the TCRdb table keeps only in-frame clones and is missing some. The repertoire has over 55,000 clones, 80% to 90% of them found once; the top ten carry 1.9%. The sequences come from CD4+ or CD8+ T cells sorted from blood, collected in a trial of the OX40 agonist ivuxolimab. Receptor source: an adult with an advanced solid tumor such as melanoma, head and neck, liver or kidney cancer.

This clone was picked up one time. The chain uses TRBV18 and TRBJ2-3; TRBD2 aligns across 9 bases. Germline V lookup: CDR1 KGHSH, CDR2 LQKENI. V was pared by 6 bases and J by 3 bases, with 4 bases of the junction left unmatched. The CDR3 covers 14 residues. The CDR3 DNA is TGTGCCAGCTCTAATAGCGGGAGTACAGATACGCAGTATTTT. Translation gives CASSNSGSTDTQYF.

The rearrangement joins TRBV4-1 to TRBJ1-5, with D perhaps TRBD1 (6 bases). The V end lost 1 base, the J end lost 4 bases, and 11 bases lay between the germline ends. There are 15 residues in the CDR3. CDR1 is MGHRA and CDR2 is YSYEKL in the germline V gene. In DNA, the CDR3 is TGCGCCAGCAGCCAAGCTCGACAGGTTAATCAGCCCCAGCATTTT. This codes for CASSQARQVNQPQHF.

V gene TRBV5-1 combines with J gene TRBJ2-5; 14 nucleotides line up with TRBD2. This CDR3 has 16 residues. V lost 4 bases, J lost 5 bases, and 7 bases stayed unmatched. Germline values: CDR1 SGHRS, CDR2 YFSETQ. The CDR3 coding sequence is TGCGCCAGCAGCCCGGGACTAGCGGGAGTTCGGGAGACCCAGTACTTC. Protein: CASSPGLAGVRETQYF.

V usage is TRBV5-1 and J usage is TRBJ2-3; 9 bases line up with TRBD2. CDR3 length equals 15 residues. Germline loops: CDR1 SGHRS, CDR2 YFSETQ. With V trimmed by 1 base and J by 2 bases, 2 bases remained unmatched. CDR3 region: CASSLTSGYTDTQYF. The CDR3 DNA sequence: TGCGCCAGCAGCTTGACTAGCGGGTACACAGATACGCAGTATTTT. The variable domain in full, completed from reference TRBV5-1 and TRBJ2-3, reads KAGVTQTPRYLIKTRGQQVTLSCSPISGHRSVSWYQQTPGQGLQFLFEYFSETQRNKGNFPGRFSGRQFSNSRSEMNVSTLELGDSALYLCASSLTSGYTDTQYFGPGTRLTVL.

J is TRBJ1-1 and V is TRBV28, with D unresolved. Germline CDR1 reads MDHEN; CDR2 reads SYDVKM. V was cut by 6 bases and J by 7 bases, with 9 bases left in between. The CDR3 loop spans 11 amino acids. The CDR3 region has the DNA TGTGCCAGCAGACAACGGCTTGAAGCTTTCTTT. Translating gives CASRQRLEAFF. The full variable domain, rest sourced from reference TRBV28 and TRBJ1-1, is DVKVTQSSRYLVKRTGEKVFLECVQDMDHENMFWYRQDPGLGLRLIYFSYDVKMKEKGDIPEGYSVSREKKERFSLILESASTNQTSMYLCASRQRLEAFFGQGTRLTVV.

The chain carries TRBV7-2 and TRBJ2-1; D not resolved. Trimming removed 1 base from V and 3 bases from J, with 10 bases in between. This CDR3 contains 15 residues. In germline, CDR1 is SGHTA, CDR2 FQGNSA. This chain's CDR3 is CASSLGSGRYNEQFF. As DNA, the CDR3 is TGTGCCAGCAGCTTAGGGTCTGGACGCTACAATGAGCAGTTCTTC.

The chain employs TRBV5-5 and TRBJ1-1, with D possibly matching TRBD1 (6 bases). The V gene's germline CDR1 is SGHKS and CDR2 YYEKEE (reference sequence). CDR3 length equals 15 residues. V dropped 1 base and J dropped 3 bases, with 13 bases sitting between them. In DNA form, the CDR3 reads TGTGCCAGCAGCTTGCTGGGGGGCTTCGACACTGAAGCTTTCTTT. As protein: CASSLLGGFDTEAFF.

V is TRBV11-2 and J is TRBJ2-5; 8 nucleotides align to TRBD2. Unmatched junction bases numbered 10, after V lost 1 base and J lost 0 bases. The germline V gene has CDR1 SGHAT and CDR2 FQNNGV. The CDR3 loop spans 18 amino acids. The CDR3, as DNA: TGTGCCAGCAGCTTAGGAGGCCTAGCGGGCCCGTACCAAGAGACCCAGTACTTC. It yields the protein CASSLGGLAGPYQETQYF. The entire variable domain, with the rest obtained from reference TRBV11-2 and TRBJ2-5, is as follows: EAGVAQSPRYKIIEKRQSVAFWCNPISGHATLYWYQQILGQGPKLLIQFQNNGVVDDSQLPKDRFSAERLKGVDSTLKIQPAKLEDSAVYLCASSLGGLAGPYQETQYFGPGTRLLVL.

This clone turned up a few times. The chain recombines TRBV9 with TRBJ2-3, with 13 nucleotides matching TRBD2. Unmatched junction bases numbered 6, after V lost 4 bases and J lost 4 bases. This CDR3 is built from 16 residues. The germline gives CDR1 SGDLS, CDR2 YYNGEE. The CDR3: CASSQRGLAGADTQYF. The CDR3 coding sequence is TGTGCCAGCAGCCAAAGAGGACTAGCGGGAGCAGATACGCAGTATTTT. The complete variable domain, with remaining parts taken from reference TRBV9 and TRBJ2-3, reads DSGVTQTPKHLITATGQRVTLRCSPRSGDLSVYWYQQSLDQGLQFLIQYYNGEERAKGNILERFSAQQFPDLHSELNLSSLELGDSALYFCASSQRGLAGADTQYFGPGTRLTVL.

Only a few counts were recorded for this clone. The gene calls are TRBV10-2 and TRBJ1-2; D gene uncertain. V shed 3 bases and J shed 7 bases, with 6 bases lying between them. Germline V gene sequence: CDR1 WSHSY, CDR2 SAAADI. The CDR3 extends over 11 amino acids. For the CDR3, the DNA is TGCGCCAGCAGTGAATACCTTGGCTACACCTTC. This sequence encodes CASSEYLGYTF.

As concerns this clone: Other nucleotide sequences in the sample specify the same CDR3. The V and J genes are TRBV15 and TRBJ2-3, with TRBD2 matching over 8 bases. Germline V lookup: CDR1 LNHNV, CDR2 YYDKDF (reference sequence). The CDR3 contains 16 residues. J was trimmed by 1 base and V by 1 base; bases with no gene match: 4. The CDR3 sequence is CATSRGTSGGTDTQYF. Here the CDR3 DNA reads TGTGCCACCAGCAGAGGAACTAGCGGAGGCACAGATACGCAGTATTTT.

This chain uses TRBV6-6 with TRBJ2-1; TRBD2 matches 8 bases. Germline CDR1 reads MNHNY; CDR2 reads SVGAGI (reference sequence). Trimming at V came to 10 bases and at J to 4 bases, leaving 15 bases not matched to a gene. The CDR3 totals 16 residues. The CDR3 loop is CATGLGGGGTYNEQFF. The CDR3 DNA reads as TGTGCCACTGGACTCGGGGGGGGAGGTACTTACAATGAGCAGTTCTTC.

The CDR3 DNA sequence: TGTGCCAGCAGTACTACTACCAGGGATGAGCAGTTCTTC. It is translated as CASSTTTRDEQFF. The chain links TRBV6-5 to TRBJ2-1; maybe TRBD1 (5 bases). The CDR3 sequence is 13 residues long. V lost 5 bases to trimming and J lost 8 bases, with 13 bases between them. Germline loops: CDR1 MNHEY, CDR2 SVGAGI.

Remarks on this clone: The junction departs from germline at one end; a sequencing error may be responsible. The chain combines TRBV15 with TRBJ1-1; D may be TRBD1 (6 bases). CDR1 is LNHNV and CDR2 is YYDKDF in the germline V gene (reference sequence). This CDR3 has 15 amino acids. CDR3: CATSRPEQGNAEAFF. The CDR3 region has the DNA TGTGCCACCAGCAGACCAGAGCAGGGGAACGCTGAAGCTTTCTTT. The whole variable domain, filled in from reference TRBV15 and TRBJ1-1, reads DAMVIQNPRYQVTQFGKPVTLSCSQTLNHNVMYWYQQKSSQAPKLLFHYYDKDFNNEADTPDNFQSRRPNTSFCFLDIRSPGLGDTAMYLCATSRPEQGNAEAFFGQGTRLTVV.

As for this clone: This CDR3 is also generated by other DNA sequences in the sample. V and J are TRBV5-1 and TRBJ1-2, with D unresolved. Between the trimmed V and J ends, which lost 0 bases and 0 bases, there was a span of 6 bases. CDR3 length equals 14 residues. Germline CDR1 is SGHRS and CDR2 is YFSETQ. CDR3 region: CASSLETPNYGYTF. The CDR3 DNA reads TGCGCCAGCAGCTTGGAGACACCTAACTATGGCTACACCTTC.

This clone was found once. The V and J genes are TRBV11-3 and TRBJ2-2, with 10 positions matching TRBD2. V lost 4 bases, J lost 1 base, and 3 bases stayed unmatched. Germline values: CDR1 SGHNT, CDR2 YENEEA. The CDR3 has 16 residues. The CDR3, as DNA: TGTGCCAGCAGCTCCCGACTAGCGGGGAACACCGGGGAGCTGTTTTTT. Its translation: CASSSRLAGNTGELFF.

This sequence joins TRBV29-1 and TRBJ1-4; possible D gene TRBD1, 5 bases. Germline V CDR1 and CDR2: SQVTM, ANQGSEA. The CDR3 covers 11 residues. V was cut by 4 bases and J by 7 bases, with 7 bases left in between. The CDR3 sequence is CSVGQPEKLFF. CDR3 nucleotides: TGCAGCGTTGGACAGCCTGAAAAACTGTTTTTT. Full variable domain (outside the CDR3, taken from reference TRBV29-1 and TRBJ1-4): SAVISQKPSRDICQRGTSLTIQCQVDSQVTMMFWYRQQPGQSLTLIATANQGSEATYESGFVIDKFPISRPNLTFSTLTVSNMSPEDSSIYLCSVGQPEKLFFGSGTQLSVL.

This sequence joins TRBV10-2 and TRBJ2-1; weak D call: TRBD2 (6 bases). Germline V gene data show CDR1 as WSHSY and CDR2 as SAAADI. The CDR3 has 13 residues. The V and J ends lost 6 bases and 4 bases respectively, with 10 bases between them. CDR3: CASRGGTYNEQFF. As DNA, the CDR3 is TGCGCCAGCAGGGGCGGGACTTACAATGAGCAGTTCTTC.

This clone was observed a few times. This chain uses TRBV5-6 with TRBJ2-7; D gene uncertain. Germline CDR1 is SGHDT and CDR2 is YYEEEE. This CDR3 contains 15 residues. The V and J ends lost 3 bases and 0 bases respectively, with 13 bases between them. CDR3 sequence reads: CASSSLRLSSYEQYF. The CDR3 nucleotides are TGTGCCAGCAGCTCCCTCCGGCTTAGCTCCTACGAGCAGTACTTC.

In its sample, this clone was seen a few times. The chain has TRBV6-5 and TRBJ1-2; D remains ambiguous. The germline gives CDR1 MNHEY, CDR2 SVGAGI. The V end lost 2 bases, the J end lost 4 bases, and 14 bases lay between the germline ends. The CDR3 sequence is 15 residues long. The DNA of the CDR3 is TGTGCCAGCAGTTACGTCTCCGGCGGTGGCTATGGCTACACCTTC. Protein product: CASSYVSGGGYGYTF.

The chain joins TRBV29-1 to TRBJ2-7, with 11 bases aligning to TRBD1. The germline gives CDR1 SQVTM, CDR2 ANQGSEA. The CDR3 has 13 residues. Trimming at V came to 3 bases and at J to 5 bases, leaving 3 bases not matched to a gene. CDR3 DNA: TGCAGCGTTGATGGGACAGGGGGTCACGAGCAGTACTTC. Amino acid sequence: CSVDGTGGHEQYF.

Only one count was recorded for this clone. The rearrangement links TRBV9 to TRBJ2-2; 7 bases are a match to TRBD1. Germline loops: CDR1 SGDLS, CDR2 YYNGEE. This CDR3 has 14 residues. With V trimmed by 2 bases and J by 5 bases, 3 bases remained unmatched. This chain's CDR3 is CASSVYRGTGELFF. The CDR3 DNA reads TGTGCCAGCAGCGTTTACAGGGGAACCGGGGAGCTGTTTTTT.

The chain links TRBV2 to TRBJ1-1; D remains unclear. The germline gives CDR1 SNHLY, CDR2 FYNNEI. This CDR3 region has 13 residues. The V end lost 5 bases, the J end lost 5 bases, and 12 bases lay between the germline ends. The DNA for the CDR3 is TGTGCCAGCAGTTTCGAGGGTAGAACTGAAGCTTTCTTT. Amino acid sequence: CASSFEGRTEAFF.

The rearrangement links TRBV6-1 to TRBJ1-1, with D possibly being TRBD1 (5 bases). Germline values: CDR1 MNHNS, CDR2 SASEGT. The V end was cut by 7 bases, the J end by 11 bases, with 11 bases between. The CDR3 has 10 residues. In nucleotides, the CDR3 is TGTGCCAGCAACAAAGGGGAGGCTTTCTTT. Amino acid sequence: CASNKGEAFF.

The CDR3 DNA is TGTGCCAGCAGCCCGGGGGCTAGCGGTTACAATGAGCAGTTCTTC. Protein product: CASSPGASGYNEQFF. The chain links TRBV11-2 to TRBJ2-1; TRBD2 is a possible D gene (7 bases). The length of the CDR3 is 15 residues. CDR1 is SGHAT and CDR2 is FQNNGV in the germline V gene. V gave up 5 bases and J gave up 4 bases, with 15 bases separating them. The full variable domain, its missing parts supplied by reference TRBV11-2 and TRBJ2-1, is EAGVAQSPRYKIIEKRQSVAFWCNPISGHATLYWYQQILGQGPKLLIQFQNNGVVDDSQLPKDRFSAERLKGVDSTLKIQPAKLEDSAVYLCASSPGASGYNEQFFGPGTRLTVL.